This TCR beta chain was sequenced for a study of cytomegalovirus exposure and HLA in healthy donors. Whole-study findings and limits: A later analysis linked some 18,000 TCR beta sequences to HLA alleles at 0.05 false discovery rate. TCR beta chains numbering roughly 150 were designated cytomegalovirus-associated.

The PCR was carried out with 60 Vbeta primers and 13 Jbeta primers. Sequencing used immunoSEQ multiplex PCR; TCRdb keeps in-frame clones, though not all of them. The profile shows about 25,000 clones, roughly three quarters of them singletons. Donors sampled were nominally healthy, though unrecorded immune exposures were likely. Note on this clone: What it binds is not known.

The CDR3 has 16 residues. Trimming took off 0 bases at V and 3 bases at J, with 15 bases between the two ends. CDR1 is SQVTM and CDR2 is ANQGSEA in the germline V gene. Sequenced input: PBMCs. This clonotype originated in a male donor in good health and CMV-seronegative. V and J are TRBV29-1 and TRBJ2-1; D ambiguous. The CDR3 DNA reads as TGCAGCGTTGAAGATCCGGAGCGCCGAAGCTACAATGAGCAGTTCTTC. Translated, it gives CSVEDPERRSYNEQFF.